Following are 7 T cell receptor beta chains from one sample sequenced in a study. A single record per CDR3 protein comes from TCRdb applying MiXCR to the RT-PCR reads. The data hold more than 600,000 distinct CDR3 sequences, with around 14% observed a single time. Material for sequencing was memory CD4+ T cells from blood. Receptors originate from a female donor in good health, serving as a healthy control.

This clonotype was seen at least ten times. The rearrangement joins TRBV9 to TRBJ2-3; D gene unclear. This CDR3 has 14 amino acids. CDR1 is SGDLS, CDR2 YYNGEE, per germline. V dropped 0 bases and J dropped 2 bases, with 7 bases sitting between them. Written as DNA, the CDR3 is TGTGCCAGCAGCGTAGGGCAGATCACAGATACGCAGTATTTT. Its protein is CASSVGQITDTQYF.

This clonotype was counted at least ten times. CDR3 coding DNA: TGTGCCAGCAGCGTAGGTCCTGACCCGTTGGGTTACGAGCAGTACTTC. Protein product: CASSVGPDPLGYEQYF. The genes are TRBV9 and TRBJ2-7; no reliable D call. The germline V gene encodes CDR1 SGDLS and CDR2 YYNGEE. The V and J ends lost 0 bases and 4 bases respectively, with 17 bases between them. There are 16 residues in the CDR3. Full variable domain (remainder filled in from reference TRBV9 and TRBJ2-7): DSGVTQTPKHLITATGQRVTLRCSPRSGDLSVYWYQQSLDQGLQFLIQYYNGEERAKGNILERFSAQQFPDLHSELNLSSLELGDSALYFCASSVGPDPLGYEQYFGPGTRLTVT.

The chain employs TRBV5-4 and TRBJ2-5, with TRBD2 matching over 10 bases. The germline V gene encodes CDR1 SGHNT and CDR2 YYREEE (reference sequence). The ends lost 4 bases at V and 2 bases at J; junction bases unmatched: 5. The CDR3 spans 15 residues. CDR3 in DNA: TGTGCCAGCAGCGTGATAGCGGGAGGTCAAGAGACCCAGTACTTC. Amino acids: CASSVIAGGQETQYF.

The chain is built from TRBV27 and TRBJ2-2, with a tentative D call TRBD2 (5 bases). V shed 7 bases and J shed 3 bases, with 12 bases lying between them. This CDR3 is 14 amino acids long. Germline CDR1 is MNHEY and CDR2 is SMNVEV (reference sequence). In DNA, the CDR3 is TGTGCCAGCAATGGACCCGGGGACACCGGGGAGCTGTTTTTT. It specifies CASNGPGDTGELFF.

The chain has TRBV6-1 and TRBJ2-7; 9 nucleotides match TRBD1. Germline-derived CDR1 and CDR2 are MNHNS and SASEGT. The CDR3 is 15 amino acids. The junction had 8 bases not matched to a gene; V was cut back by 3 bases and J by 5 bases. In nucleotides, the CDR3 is TGTGCCAGCAGTGATATGACAGGGGGGTCGAACGAGCAGTACTTC. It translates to CASSDMTGGSNEQYF.

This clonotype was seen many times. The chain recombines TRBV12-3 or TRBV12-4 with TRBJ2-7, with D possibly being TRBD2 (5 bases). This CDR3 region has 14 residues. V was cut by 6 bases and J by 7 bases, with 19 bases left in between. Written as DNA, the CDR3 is TGTGCCAGCAGCAAGCAGACGGGGATGGATGAGCAGTACTTC. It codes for CASSKQTGMDEQYF.

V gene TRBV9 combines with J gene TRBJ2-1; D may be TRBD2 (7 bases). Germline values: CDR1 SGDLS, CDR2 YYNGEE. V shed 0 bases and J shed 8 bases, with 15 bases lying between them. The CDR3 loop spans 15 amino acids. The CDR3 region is CASSVGGGGADEQFF. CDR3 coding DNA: TGTGCCAGCAGCGTAGGAGGGGGGGGAGCGGATGAGCAGTTCTTC.